These T cell receptor beta chains were read from a single sample in a study of T cell changes during pregnancy in multiple sclerosis. This table comes from immunoSEQ multiplex PCR, and its TCRdb copy is limited to in-frame clones, with some not included. The data show roughly 93,000 clones, almost 95% seen once. The specimen was peripheral blood, collected after pregnancy. The receptor set was obtained from a female donor with multiple sclerosis, enrolled in a pregnancy study. CDR3s include the opening cysteine and the closing phenylalanine or tryptophan. Fields, in order: V gene, J gene, D gene, CDR3 DNA, CDR3 protein. D genes are given only for firm matches.

V gene: TRBV27; J gene: TRBJ2-3; D gene: .; CDR3 DNA: TGTGCCACCCGGCGGAACACAGATACGCAGTATTTT; CDR3 protein: CATRRNTDTQYF
V gene: TRBV14; J gene: TRBJ1-1; D gene: .; CDR3 DNA: TGTGCCAGCAGCCAAGTTGGAAGGACAGTTGAAGCTTTCTTT; CDR3 protein: CASSQVGRTVEAFF
V gene: TRBV19; J gene: TRBJ1-1; D gene: TRBD1; CDR3 DNA: TGTGCCAGTAGGAGGGACAGGGTGGCTTACACTGAAGCTTTCTTT; CDR3 protein: CASRRDRVAYTEAFF
V gene: TRBV9; J gene: TRBJ1-1; D gene: TRBD1; CDR3 DNA: TGTGCCAGCAGCGTAAGTGGACAGGGGTTCGCTGAAGCTTTCTTT; CDR3 protein: CASSVSGQGFAEAFF
V gene: TRBV5-8; J gene: TRBJ2-1; D gene: .; CDR3 DNA: TGTGCCAGCAGCAGAGGGGGGGGCACCTACAATGAGCAGTTCTTC; CDR3 protein: CASSRGGGTYNEQFF
V gene: TRBV30; J gene: TRBJ1-2; D gene: TRBD1; CDR3 DNA: TGTGCCTGGAAGGGACAGGGCCTTCACCCGTATGGCTACACCTTC; CDR3 protein: CAWKGQGLHPYGYTF
V gene: TRBV5-6; J gene: TRBJ2-5; D gene: TRBD2; CDR3 DNA: TGTGCCAGCAGCCTCGCGGGAGTTCGAGAGACCCAGTACTTC; CDR3 protein: CASSLAGVRETQYF
V gene: TRBV27; J gene: TRBJ2-2; D gene: .; CDR3 DNA: TGTGCCAGCAGTTTATTAAACACCGGGGAGCTGTTTTTT; CDR3 protein: CASSLLNTGELFF
V gene: TRBV9; J gene: TRBJ2-1; D gene: TRBD2; CDR3 DNA: TGTGCCAGCAGCGTAGTCCCTAGCGGCCACTACAATGAGCAGTTCTTC; CDR3 protein: CASSVVPSGHYNEQFF
V gene: TRBV5-1; J gene: TRBJ1-4; D gene: .; CDR3 DNA: TGCGCCAGCAGCCCGGGGGCAACTAATGAAAAACTGTTTTTT; CDR3 protein: CASSPGATNEKLFF
V gene: TRBV6-5; J gene: TRBJ1-4; D gene: .; CDR3 DNA: TGTGCCAGACAGGGCCGTAATGAAAAACTGTTTTTT; CDR3 protein: CARQGRNEKLFF
V gene: TRBV7-9; J gene: TRBJ2-5; D gene: .; CDR3 DNA: TGTGCCAGCAGCCGCTTCCCCCCCCGGGATCCAGAGACCCAGTACTTC; CDR3 protein: CASSRFPPRDPETQYF
V gene: TRBV18; J gene: TRBJ2-7; D gene: .; CDR3 DNA: TGTGCCAGCTCACCACCTAGCGCGAGCTCCTACGAGCAGTACTTC; CDR3 protein: CASSPPSASSYEQYF
V gene: TRBV4-3; J gene: TRBJ1-5; D gene: .; CDR3 DNA: TGCGCCAGCAGCCAAGATTTGTCGGTTGATCAGCCCCAGCATTTT; CDR3 protein: CASSQDLSVDQPQHF